Presented here are 27 T cell receptor beta chains from one specimen sequenced in a study of cytomegalovirus exposure and HLA in healthy donors. A multiplex PCR was run with 60 Vbeta primers and 13 Jbeta primers. Sequencing was performed with immunoSEQ multiplex PCR; in TCRdb, only in-frame clones are kept and a portion is missing. The sample carries 100,000 to 150,000 clones, over 8% recorded once. Sequenced sample: PBMCs. The origin of the receptors is a man aged 35 to 55 in good health and CMV-seronegative.

This clone was detected only a few times. This sequence joins TRBV6-5 and TRBJ1-2, with 8 bases that match TRBD1. Germline CDR1 reads MNHEY; CDR2 reads SVGAGI. There are 15 residues in the CDR3. V shed 1 base, J shed 6 bases, and the junction held 7 bases outside the gene matches. The CDR3 nucleotides read TGTGCCAGCAGTTACTACCCAGGGGGCGCCAATGGCTACACCTTC. Translation: CASSYYPGGANGYTF.

V and J are TRBV25-1 and TRBJ1-2, with TRBD1 matching 7 bases. V lost 5 bases and J lost 4; bases outside the gene matches: 4. The CDR3 runs 13 residues. Germline CDR1 MGHDK, CDR2 SYGVNS. The CDR3 DNA sequence: TGTGCCAGCAGTTGGACAGGAGCCTATGGCTACACCTTC. It translates to CASSWTGAYGYTF.

This rearrangement joins TRBV7-9 to TRBJ1-4; D not resolved. V was cut by 2 bases and J by 7 bases, with 17 bases left in between. The germline gives CDR1 SEHNR, CDR2 FQNEAQ (reference sequence). This CDR3 region has 16 residues. CDR3 residues: CASSLTLRVGSEKLFF. The CDR3 DNA follows: TGTGCCAGCAGCTTAACGTTGCGGGTGGGGTCTGAAAAACTGTTTTTT.

The chain links TRBV19 to TRBJ1-2; 7 bases are shared with TRBD1. The CDR3 runs to 13 residues. CDR1 is LNHDA, CDR2 SQIVND, per germline (reference sequence). J was trimmed by 5 bases and V by 7 bases; bases with no gene match: 7. Written as DNA, the CDR3 is TGTGCCAGTACGGTCAGGGGGAGGTATGGCTACACCTTC. It yields the protein CASTVRGRYGYTF.

The chain employs TRBV5-6 and TRBJ1-2; D is unclear. The V end lost 0 bases, the J end lost 5 bases, and 14 bases lay between the germline ends. The germline CDR1 and CDR2 sequences are SGHDT and YYEEEE. The CDR3 runs to 15 residues. The CDR3: CASSLVRQRHYGYTF. CDR3 sequence (DNA): TGTGCCAGCAGCTTGGTCCGGCAGAGACATTATGGCTACACCTTC.

The V gene is TRBV9, the J gene TRBJ2-2; TRBD2 might be the D (5 bases). Trimming took off 0 bases at V and 0 bases at J, with 9 bases between the two ends. Germline V gene data show CDR1 as SGDLS and CDR2 as YYNGEE. The CDR3 runs 16 residues. The CDR3 loop reads CASSVGVATNTGELFF. DNA of the CDR3: TGTGCCAGCAGCGTAGGGGTAGCGACGAACACCGGGGAGCTGTTTTTT.

The chain links TRBV4-2 to TRBJ2-7; D might be TRBD2 (5 bases). The ends were cut back, 0 bases at V and 2 bases at J, with 11 bases in the middle. CDR1 LGHNA and CDR2 YNFKEQ come from the germline V gene. The CDR3 loop spans 15 amino acids. Here the CDR3 DNA reads TGTGCCAGCAGCCAAGACCCGGACGGGACCTACGAGCAGTACTTC. This encodes CASSQDPDGTYEQYF.

CDR3 sequence: CASSLVAGSPLHF. In nucleotides, the CDR3 is TGTGCCAGCAGCTTAGTGGCAGGTTCACCCCTCCACTTT. The chain links TRBV7-6 to TRBJ1-6; D remains unclear. The germline V gene has CDR1 SGHVS and CDR2 FNYEAQ. The CDR3 loop spans 13 amino acids. The V gene lost 1 base and the J gene lost 9 bases, with 7 bases spanning the gap.

The chain carries TRBV27 and TRBJ1-2; TRBD1 might be the D (5 bases). This CDR3 is built from 13 residues. Germline V gene lookup returns CDR1 MNHEY and CDR2 SMNVEV (reference sequence). Trimming stripped 8 bases from V and 4 bases from J, with 14 bases between. CDR3 loop: CASSWGGTYGYTF. Here the CDR3 DNA reads TGTGCCAGCTCCTGGGGAGGGACCTATGGCTACACCTTC.

This chain joins TRBV6-5 and TRBJ2-5; 10 positions agree with TRBD2. CDR1 and CDR2 (germline): MNHEY, SVGAGI. Trimming at V came to 6 bases and at J to 5 bases, leaving 9 bases not matched to a gene. CDR3 length: 15 amino acids. The CDR3 spells CASSPGVLAGETQYF. CDR3 coding DNA: TGTGCCAGCAGCCCAGGGGTACTAGCGGGGGAGACCCAGTACTTC.

This clone has a handful of counts. The gene calls are TRBV13 and TRBJ2-1, with TRBD2 matching 7 bases. V dropped 0 bases and J dropped 8; count of bases not matched to a gene: 16. CDR3 length: 18 residues. The germline gives CDR1 PRHDT, CDR2 FYEKMQ (reference sequence). CDR3 in DNA: TGTGCCAGCAGCTTAGGTTTTTTTGGGAACCCGGCGGGGGATGAGCAGTTCTTC. Translated: CASSLGFFGNPAGDEQFF.

The chain uses TRBV19 and TRBJ1-2; 9 positions agree with TRBD1. Per germline, CDR1 LNHDA and CDR2 SQIVND (reference sequence). This CDR3 has 15 amino acids. Germline trimming cut 4 bases from V and 4 bases from J; bases unmatched to any gene: 7. The CDR3 bases are TGTGCCAGTAGTACCGCCTGGGACAGGGCCTATGGCTACACCTTC. Its translation: CASSTAWDRAYGYTF.

This chain links TRBV11-2 with TRBJ1-2, with D maybe TRBD1 (5 bases). The V gene's germline CDR1 is SGHAT and CDR2 FQNNGV. The V end was cut by 7 bases, the J end by 2 bases, with 17 bases between. The CDR3 spans 15 residues. CDR3 in amino acids: CASMGGDAKNYGYTF. CDR3 nucleotide sequence: TGTGCCAGCATGGGGGGAGACGCGAAAAACTATGGCTACACCTTC.

The V gene is TRBV10-1, the J gene TRBJ2-2; no firm D call. V lost 6 bases to trimming and J lost 0 bases, with 5 bases between them. The germline V gene has CDR1 WNHNN and CDR2 SYGVQD (reference sequence). The CDR3 spans 13 residues. The CDR3 DNA is TGCGCCAGCAGGGGCGCGAACACCGGGGAGCTGTTTTTT. Translation: CASRGANTGELFF.

This chain uses TRBV4-1 with TRBJ1-5; no definite D call. V lost 0 bases to trimming and J lost 2 bases, with 17 bases between them. Germline CDR1 reads MGHRA; CDR2 reads YSYEKL. The CDR3 contains 18 residues. CDR3 coding DNA: TGCGCCAGCAGCCAAGATCCCTACGGAGGGTCGCGCAATCAGCCCCAGCATTTT. It translates to CASSQDPYGGSRNQPQHF.

The gene calls are TRBV9 and TRBJ1-2, with D maybe TRBD1 (5 bases). The length of the CDR3 is 14 residues. Germline V gene lookup returns CDR1 SGDLS and CDR2 YYNGEE. Deletions cut 3 bases from V and 5 bases from J, with 14 bases between. CDR3 sequence reads: CASSGWVAGYGYTF. The CDR3 DNA reads as TGTGCCAGCAGCGGCTGGGTGGCAGGGTATGGCTACACCTTC.

This clone has just a few counts. V and J are TRBV4-2 and TRBJ1-2, with D unresolved. Germline V CDR1 and CDR2: LGHNA, YNFKEQ. The CDR3 totals 14 residues. V lost 1 base and J lost 8, with 14 bases in between. The CDR3 DNA follows: TGTGCCAGCAGCCAAGCGGGATTACGTAACGGCTACACCTTC. It specifies CASSQAGLRNGYTF.

This clone was seen only a few times. Other nucleotide sequences in the sample specify the same CDR3. The chain has TRBV5-6 and TRBJ2-2; possible D gene TRBD2, 5 bases. The CDR3 runs 16 residues. V lost 0 bases and J lost 4, with 13 bases in between. Germline V gene data show CDR1 as SGHDT and CDR2 as YYEEEE. CDR3 sequence: CASSLVRGRVTGELFF. In DNA, the CDR3 is TGTGCCAGCAGCTTGGTTAGAGGGCGCGTCACCGGGGAGCTGTTTTTT.

With respect to this clone: Its ends do not fully match the called genes, so a read error is possible. This rearrangement joins TRBV13 to TRBJ2-7; 8 nucleotides match TRBD1. Germline V CDR1 and CDR2: PRHDT, FYEKMQ (reference sequence). The CDR3 covers 13 residues. CDR3 protein: CASSGRTGSEQCF. The CDR3 DNA reads as TGTGCCAGCTCTGGGAGGACAGGGTCGGAGCAGTGCTTC.

This clone occurred a few times. The chain combines TRBV10-3 with TRBJ1-2; D ambiguous. With 0 bases removed from V and 8 bases from J, the gap between germline ends came to 13 bases. Germline CDR1 is ENHRY and CDR2 is SYGVKD. The CDR3 is 14 amino acids. CDR3 nucleotides: TGTGCCATCAGTGAGTCTCCCGGGTCTAGCGGCTACACCTTC. Protein product: CAISESPGSSGYTF.

This chain connects TRBV12-5 to TRBJ1-5, with D maybe TRBD1 (5 bases). CDR3 size: 14 residues. Trimming took 1 base from V and 7 from J, leaving 11 bases between them. CDR1 is LGHNT and CDR2 is FRNRAP in the germline V gene. For the CDR3, the DNA is TGTGCTAGTGGTTTGGGCGGGGGATTGCAGCCCCAGCATTTT. Its translation is CASGLGGGLQPQHF.

This clone was seen a few times. This rearrangement joins TRBV19 to TRBJ1-5; a weak D match, TRBD1 (5 bases). Germline CDR1 reads LNHDA; CDR2 reads SQIVND (reference sequence). The CDR3 runs to 12 residues. Trimming cost V 6 bases and J 5 bases, with 8 bases left between them. CDR3: CASRWGDQPQHF. The CDR3, as DNA: TGTGCCAGTAGATGGGGGGATCAGCCCCAGCATTTT.

Only a few counts were recorded for this clone. The V gene is TRBV9, the J gene TRBJ2-5, with 8 bases fitting TRBD1. CDR3 length: 15 residues. Germline V lookup: CDR1 SGDLS, CDR2 YYNGEE. V shed 4 bases and J 5 bases; nucleotides not matched to a gene: 10. As DNA, the CDR3 is TGTGCCAGCAGCACTCAGGGGGCGCGGATGGAGACCCAGTACTTC. It yields the protein CASSTQGARMETQYF.

This clone was observed a handful of times. The chain uses TRBV4-1 and TRBJ1-4, with 7 nucleotides matching TRBD1. Germline CDR1 is MGHRA and CDR2 is YSYEKL. This CDR3 has 16 residues. The V gene end was trimmed by 2 bases and the J gene end by 0 bases; junction bases not matched to a gene: 3. The CDR3 DNA reads TGCGCCAGCAGCCAATACCAGGGGGCAACTAATGAAAAACTGTTTTTT. This gives the protein CASSQYQGATNEKLFF.

The chain uses TRBV27 and TRBJ2-3; 8 bases are a match to TRBD2. V trimming: 3 bases; J trimming: 0 bases; junction bases outside the gene matches: 5. The CDR3 extends over 16 amino acids. Germline V gene sequence: CDR1 MNHEY, CDR2 SMNVEV (reference sequence). The CDR3 sequence is CASSFSSGTSTDTQYF. As DNA, the CDR3 is TGTGCCAGCAGTTTTAGTAGCGGGACTAGCACAGATACGCAGTATTTT.

The rearrangement uses TRBV19 and TRBJ2-2, with 9 bases fitting TRBD1. The V gene end was trimmed by 4 bases and the J gene end by 7 bases; junction bases not matched to a gene: 4. This CDR3 region has 14 residues. Germline-derived CDR1 and CDR2 are LNHDA and SQIVND (reference sequence). The CDR3 DNA reads as TGTGCCAGTAGTAACAGGGGGCTCGGCGGGGAGCTGTTTTTT. Protein: CASSNRGLGGELFF.

In its sample, this clone was seen a few times. V usage is TRBV18 and J usage is TRBJ2-7; a weak D match, TRBD2 (6 bases). There are 14 residues in the CDR3. V gave up 1 base and J gave up 2 bases, with 9 bases separating them. Germline V gives CDR1 KGHSH, CDR2 LQKENI. CDR3 nucleotides: TGTGCCAGCTCACCACAAGCGGGCCCCTACGAGCAGTACTTC. Residues: CASSPQAGPYEQYF.